Each of the 20 T cell receptor beta chains below was sequenced from the same sample in a study of identical twins. TCRdb recomputed calls from the 5' RACE reads with MiXCR, one row per CDR3 protein. There are under 1 million distinct CDR3 sequences in the sample; 12% occur only once, and about 1.6% lies in the top ten. These data also featured in a second study, about yellow fever vaccine responses in identical twins.

The material sequenced was PBMCs. The source is a woman aged 18-30 years in good health.

This clonotype was counted ten times or more. This sequence joins TRBV20-1 and TRBJ1-5; D gene ambiguous. CDR3 length: 13 amino acids. Germline CDR1 DFQATT, CDR2 SNEGSKA (reference sequence). V was shortened by 0 bases and J by 6 bases, with 9 bases between the two germline ends. DNA for the CDR3: TGCAGTGCTAGAGAAGATCGGGTTCAGCCCCAGCATTTT. Its protein is CSAREDRVQPQHF.

The CDR3 protein is CRVGSSYNEQFF. The CDR3, as DNA: TGCAGGGTTGGGAGCTCCTACAATGAGCAGTTCTTC. This chain uses TRBV20-1 with TRBJ2-1; perhaps TRBD2 as D (5 bases). The germline V gene encodes CDR1 DFQATT and CDR2 SNEGSKA (reference sequence). This CDR3 spans 12 amino acids.

The V and J genes are TRBV6-5 and TRBJ2-5, with no clear D. This CDR3 has 13 residues. V was trimmed by 4 bases and J by 5 bases, leaving 11 bases between them. Germline CDR1 MNHEY, CDR2 SVGAGI. CDR3 DNA: TGTGCCAGCAGTTTTAGCAGGAAGGAGACCCAGTACTTC. Amino acid sequence: CASSFSRKETQYF.

This chain connects TRBV5-1 to TRBJ2-1; 8 nucleotides line up with TRBD2. The CDR3 is 14 amino acids. J was trimmed by 7 bases and V by 4 bases; bases with no gene match: 7. The germline CDR1 and CDR2 sequences are SGHRS and YFSETQ. This chain's CDR3 is CASSPRTGGNEQFF. In nucleotides, the CDR3 is TGCGCCAGCAGCCCACGAACGGGGGGGAATGAGCAGTTCTTC.

This chain joins TRBV18 and TRBJ2-2, with D uncertain. With 3 bases removed from V and 6 bases from J, the gap between germline ends came to 20 bases. This CDR3 is built from 17 residues. Per the germline V gene, CDR1 is KGHSH and CDR2 is LQKENI. Here the CDR3 DNA reads TGTGCCAGCTCACCTGCCTTGTTGGGGTCCGGCTCCGGGGAGCTGTTTTTT. Amino acid sequence: CASSPALLGSGSGELFF. Drawing the rest from reference TRBV18 and TRBJ2-2, the complete variable domain is NAGVMQNPRHLVRRRGQEARLRCSPMKGHSHVYWYRQLPEEGLKFMVYLQKENIIDESGMPKERFSAEFPKEGPSILRIQQVVRGDSAAYFCASSPALLGSGSGELFFGEGSRLTVL.

This clonotype was observed a handful of times. This chain links TRBV2 with TRBJ2-1; 10 nucleotides agree with TRBD2. CDR3 length: 16 amino acids. V lost 10 bases, J lost 0 bases, and 9 bases stayed unmatched. Germline V gene data show CDR1 as SNHLY and CDR2 as FYNNEI. The CDR3: CATTLRLAGSYNEQFF. The CDR3 bases are TGTGCCACCACCCTGAGACTAGCGGGCTCCTACAATGAGCAGTTCTTC.

This clonotype was counted only a few times. CDR3 bases: TGCGCCAGCAGCTTGGGGGCAGGGCGAGGGACTGAAGCTTTCTTT. Its translation: CASSLGAGRGTEAFF. The chain has TRBV5-1 and TRBJ1-1; tentative D call: TRBD1 (5 bases). The CDR3 contains 15 residues. Germline V gene sequence: CDR1 SGHRS, CDR2 YFSETQ. V was pared by 0 bases and J by 5 bases, with 14 bases between.

The chain joins TRBV5-1 to TRBJ2-5, with 7 bases lining up with TRBD1. Germline V gene sequence: CDR1 SGHRS, CDR2 YFSETQ. The CDR3 extends over 21 amino acids. The J segment lost 0 bases and the V segment lost 0 bases, leaving 20 bases of the junction unmatched. This chain's CDR3 is CASSLAQGRANVPQYQETQYF. Here the CDR3 DNA reads TGCGCCAGCAGCTTGGCACAGGGGCGGGCTAATGTACCTCAGTACCAAGAGACCCAGTACTTC.

Many counts were recorded for this clonotype. The J gene is TRBJ2-3, the V gene TRBV12-3 or TRBV12-4; D is perhaps TRBD1 or TRBD2 (7 bases each). With 5 bases removed from V and 4 bases from J, the gap between germline ends came to 16 bases. The CDR3 sequence is 15 residues long. The CDR3 sequence is CASSPGGGLADTQYF. CDR3 bases: TGTGCCAGCAGTCCAGGGGGGGGACTTGCAGATACGCAGTATTTT.

V gene TRBV21-1 combines with J gene TRBJ2-7. TRBV21-1 is annotated as a pseudogene. CDR3 length: 14 residues. For the CDR3, the DNA is TGTGCCAGCAGCTATACCGGGGGCCCCTACGAGCAGTACTTC. It codes for CASSYTGGPYEQYF.

The chain has TRBV6-1 and TRBJ2-2; 7 bases fit TRBD2. The CDR3 sequence is 16 residues long. CDR1 and CDR2 (germline): MNHNS, SASEGT. With 5 bases clipped from V and 2 bases from J, the junction kept 8 bases outside the gene matches. CDR3: CASSPRAGTNTGELFF. Here the CDR3 DNA reads TGTGCCAGCAGTCCCCGAGCGGGGACTAACACCGGGGAGCTGTTTTTT.

J is TRBJ2-5 and V is TRBV18; weak D call: TRBD1 (6 bases). The CDR3 has 17 amino acids. Trimming shortened V by 4 bases and J by 4 bases, and 22 bases separated the two germline ends. Germline-derived CDR1 and CDR2 are KGHSH and LQKENI. The DNA for the CDR3 is TGTGCCAGCTCACTAGGAGAATGGGACACCAGAGGAGAGACCCAGTACTTC. Translating gives CASSLGEWDTRGETQYF.

This clonotype was found once. This may be a read error: a much more frequent sequence differs by one nucleotide. The CDR3 carries no conserved terminal phenylalanine or tryptophan, so it likely arises from a read error. The CDR3 DNA reads as TGCGCCAGCAGCTTGGTACCCCCAGGGGGCACCCTGAATGAGCAGTTCCTC. It yields the protein CASSLVPPGGTLNEQFL. The V gene is TRBV5-1, the J gene TRBJ2-1, with TRBD1 matching 8 bases. This CDR3 has 17 amino acids. The germline V gene has CDR1 SGHRS and CDR2 YFSETQ. J gave up 7 bases and V 0 bases, and 12 bases lay outside the gene matches.

The chain uses TRBV12-3 or TRBV12-4 and TRBJ2-7, with TRBD2 matching over 8 bases. The CDR3 totals 14 residues. The V gene end was trimmed by 5 bases and the J gene end by 3 bases; junction bases not matched to a gene: 6. The CDR3 DNA is TGTGCCAGCAGTAAAGCGGGAGTAAGCTACGAGCAGTACTTC. This encodes CASSKAGVSYEQYF.

This clonotype came up many times. This chain joins TRBV5-1 and TRBJ2-7; D call uncertain. The CDR3 runs 17 residues. CDR1 SGHRS and CDR2 YFSETQ come from the germline V gene. V was pared by 1 base and J by 3 bases, with 20 bases between. The CDR3 here is CASSLRGHGDLDYEQYF. The CDR3 DNA reads TGCGCCAGCAGCTTGCGTGGTCACGGAGATCTCGACTACGAGCAGTACTTC.

This clonotype was recorded a few times. The V and J genes are TRBV3-1 and TRBJ2-1; 7 bases line up with TRBD2. Germline V lookup: CDR1 LGHDT, CDR2 YNNKEL (reference sequence). Trimming removed 5 bases from V and 0 bases from J; junction bases left unmatched: 4. CDR3 length equals 15 residues. The CDR3 reads CASSSGEGSYNEQFF. In DNA form, the CDR3 reads TGTGCCAGCAGCTCCGGGGAGGGCTCCTACAATGAGCAGTTCTTC.

The rearrangement uses TRBV12-3 or TRBV12-4 and TRBJ2-7, with 13 nucleotides matching TRBD2. V dropped 5 bases and J dropped 13; count of bases not matched to a gene: 11. The CDR3 sequence is 14 residues long. CDR3 coding DNA: TGTGCCAGCAGTCCGCGACTAGCGGGAGGACCCACCTACTTC. Residues: CASSPRLAGGPTYF.

This clonotype was counted only a few times. The chain carries TRBV20-1 and TRBJ2-2; weak D call: TRBD2 (5 bases). The CDR3 is made up of 14 amino acids. Germline lookup yields CDR1 DFQATT and CDR2 SNEGSKA (reference sequence). V was pared by 4 bases and J by 3 bases, with 12 bases between. For the CDR3, the DNA is TGCAGTGCTAAAGCGGAGAGGTACACCGGGGAGCTGTTTTTT. It codes for CSAKAERYTGELFF.

This clonotype was detected a few times. This likely comes from a read error, as the CDR3 has no conserved phenylalanine or tryptophan at its end. The chain combines TRBV4-1 with TRBJ2-2; the match to TRBD2 covers 11 bases. The V segment lost 0 bases and the J segment 5 bases; nucleotides outside the gene matches: 11. The CDR3 loop spans 19 amino acids. CDR1 MGHRA and CDR2 YSYEKL come from the germline V gene. The CDR3 reads CASSQDRGTGTSGTGELFS. The DNA of the CDR3 is TGCGCCAGCAGCCAAGATAGGGGGACCGGGACTAGCGGAACCGGGGAGCTGTTTTCT.

Only a few counts were recorded for this clonotype. V and J are TRBV28 and TRBJ2-7, with a tentative D call TRBD1 (6 bases). This CDR3 has 20 amino acids. The ends were cut back, 5 bases at V and 3 bases at J, with 32 bases in the middle. Germline V CDR1 and CDR2: MDHEN, SYDVKM. DNA of the CDR3: TGTGCCAGCAGTCCAGCTTCCCCGGGACATGGGGTCCCTTATCTCTACGAGCAGTACTTC. Protein product: CASSPASPGHGVPYLYEQYF.